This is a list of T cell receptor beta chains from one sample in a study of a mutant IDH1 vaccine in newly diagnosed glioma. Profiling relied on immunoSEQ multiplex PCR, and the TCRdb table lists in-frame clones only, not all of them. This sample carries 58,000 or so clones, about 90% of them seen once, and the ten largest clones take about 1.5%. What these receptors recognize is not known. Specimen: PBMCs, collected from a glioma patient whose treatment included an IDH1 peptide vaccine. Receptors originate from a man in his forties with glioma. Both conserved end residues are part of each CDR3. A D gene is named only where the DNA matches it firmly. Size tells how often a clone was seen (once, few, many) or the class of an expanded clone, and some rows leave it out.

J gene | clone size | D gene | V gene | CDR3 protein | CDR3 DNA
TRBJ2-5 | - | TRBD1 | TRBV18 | CASSPMTGTGETQYF | TGTGCCAGCTCACCCATGACAGGGACGGGGGAGACCCAGTACTTC
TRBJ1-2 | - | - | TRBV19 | CATNEWGGDGYTF | TGTGCCACTAATGAGTGGGGTGGCGATGGCTACACCTTC
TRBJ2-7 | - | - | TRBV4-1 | CASSQEGTPYYEQYF | TGCGCCAGCAGCCAAGAGGGGACACCCTATTACGAGCAGTACTTC
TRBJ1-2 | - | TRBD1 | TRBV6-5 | CASSYSGTGGGYTF | TGTGCCAGCAGTTACTCGGGGACAGGAGGGGGCTACACCTTC
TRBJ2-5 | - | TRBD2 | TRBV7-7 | CASSSSTSGQETQYF | TGTGCCAGCAGCTCCTCGACTAGCGGTCAAGAGACCCAGTACTTC
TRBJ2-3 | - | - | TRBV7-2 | CASSYSAFYTDTQYF | TGTGCCAGCAGCTATTCGGCTTTCTACACAGATACGCAGTATTTT
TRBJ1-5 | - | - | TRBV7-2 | CASSSDLQRNQPQHF | TGTGCCAGCAGTTCTGATTTGCAGAGGAATCAGCCCCAGCATTTT
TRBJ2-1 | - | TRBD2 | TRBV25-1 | CASSELAGAHNEQFF | TGTGCCAGCAGTGAACTAGCGGGAGCCCACAATGAGCAGTTCTTC
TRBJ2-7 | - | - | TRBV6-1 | CASSESGYEQYF | TGTGCCAGCAGTGAATCTGGGTACGAGCAGTACTTC
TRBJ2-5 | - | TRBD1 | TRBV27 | CALLIRGLGETQYF | TGTGCTCTGCTTATAAGGGGGCTAGGAGAGACCCAGTACTTC
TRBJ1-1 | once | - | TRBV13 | CASSSDQGPEAFF | TGTGCCAGCAGCTCCGACCAGGGACCTGAAGCTTTCTTT
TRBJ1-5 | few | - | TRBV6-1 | CASNLAGKDQPQHF | TGTGCCAGCAATCTTGCAGGGAAAGATCAGCCCCAGCATTTT
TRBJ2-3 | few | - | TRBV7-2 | CASEESSTDTQYF | TGTGCCAGCGAGGAGAGCAGCACAGATACGCAGTATTTT
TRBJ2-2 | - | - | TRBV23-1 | CASSGPPNTGELFF | TGCGCCAGCAGTGGGCCACCCAACACCGGGGAGCTGTTTTTT
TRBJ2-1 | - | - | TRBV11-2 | CASSLAPQRHNEQFF | TGTGCCAGCAGCTTAGCCCCCCAGCGGCACAATGAGCAGTTCTTC
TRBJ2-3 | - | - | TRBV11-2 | CASSMDTDTQYF | TGTGCCAGCAGCATGGACACAGATACGCAGTATTTT
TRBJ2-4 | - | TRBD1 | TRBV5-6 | CASSLVTGAAKNIQYF | TGTGCCAGCAGTCTAGTTACAGGGGCGGCCAAAAACATTCAGTACTTC
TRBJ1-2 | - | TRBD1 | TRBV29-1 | CSVGDRGYGYTF | TGCAGCGTGGGGGACAGGGGATATGGCTACACCTTC
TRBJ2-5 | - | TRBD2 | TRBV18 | CASSPLRTRGGETQYF | TGTGCCAGCTCACCACTGCGTACGAGGGGAGGGGAGACCCAGTACTTC
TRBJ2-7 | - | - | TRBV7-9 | CASSSNRAPYEQYF | TGTGCCAGCAGCTCTAACAGGGCCCCCTACGAGCAGTACTTC
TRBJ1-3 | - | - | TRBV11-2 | CASSFNPLPGNTIYF | TGTGCCAGCAGCTTCAATCCCCTCCCTGGAAACACCATATATTTT
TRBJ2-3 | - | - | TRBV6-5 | CASSYGPPPQDTQYF | TGTGCCAGCAGTTACGGGCCCCCGCCCCAAGATACGCAGTATTTT
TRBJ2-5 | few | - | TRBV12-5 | CASGSDSDPKETQYF | TGTGCTAGTGGTTCGGACAGCGACCCAAAAGAGACCCAGTACTTC